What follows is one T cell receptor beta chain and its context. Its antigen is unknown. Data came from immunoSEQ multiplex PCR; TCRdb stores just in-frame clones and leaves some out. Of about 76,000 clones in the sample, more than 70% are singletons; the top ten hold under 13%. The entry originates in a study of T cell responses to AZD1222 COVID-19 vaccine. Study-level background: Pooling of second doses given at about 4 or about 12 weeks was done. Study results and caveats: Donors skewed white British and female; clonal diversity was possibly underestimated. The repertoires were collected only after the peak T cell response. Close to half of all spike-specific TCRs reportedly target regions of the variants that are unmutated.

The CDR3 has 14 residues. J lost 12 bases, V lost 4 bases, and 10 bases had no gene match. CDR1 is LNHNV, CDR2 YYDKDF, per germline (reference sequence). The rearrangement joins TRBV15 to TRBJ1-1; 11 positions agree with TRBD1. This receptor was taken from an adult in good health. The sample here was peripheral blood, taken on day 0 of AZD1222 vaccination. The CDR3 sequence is CATSKGQGGSSPFF. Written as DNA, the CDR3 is TGTGCCACCAGCAAGGGACAGGGGGGGTCCTCGCCTTTCTTT.